Reported below is one TCR beta chain. Its matching antigen is unknown. The run depth of the assay was deep. Only in-frame clones appear in the TCRdb table, and some are missing; sequencing was by immunoSEQ multiplex PCR. This sample has under 1,100,000 clones, with around 75% found just once. The data originate from a study of shared clonotypes between healthy human individuals. This CDR3 spans 13 amino acids. CDR1 and CDR2 (germline): SNHLY, FYNNEI. V lost 6 bases and J 3 bases, leaving 9 bases between the germline ends. Broader study findings: Richness estimates generally favored naive over memory subsets. In having few donors, the study represented limited genetic and exposure-history diversity.

The rearrangement joins TRBV2 to TRBJ1-5, with TRBD1 as a possible D gene (6 bases). Sequencing was performed on memory CD4+ T cells sorted from blood. This sample's subset: CD45RA-negative fraction. This TCR was sampled from a man younger than 30 in good health. CDR3 in amino acids: CASSGGHNQPQHF. In DNA, the CDR3 is TGTGCCAGCAGCGGGGGACACAATCAGCCCCAGCATTTT.